The 15 T cell receptor beta chains below were found in one sample sequenced in a study of CD8 T cells in Susac syndrome. When the RNA was reverse transcribed, random hexamers were used with an input of roughly 0.45 to 1 ug. Each CDR3 protein is one row after TCRdb ran MiXCR on the immunoSEQ multiplex PCR reads. The sample records 160,000 or so distinct CDR3 sequences, approximately 94% being singletons. Sequenced material: CD4+ T cells from PBMCs. All receptors come from a human donor with Susac syndrome.

The rearrangement links TRBV20-1 to TRBJ2-1, with 8 bases identical to TRBD2. The V and J ends lost 0 bases and 4 bases, in that order; junction bases with no gene match: 8. The CDR3 runs to 16 residues. Per the germline V gene, CDR1 is DFQATT and CDR2 is SNEGSKA (reference sequence). CDR3 protein: CSARDHRAGAYNEQFF. The CDR3 bases are TGCAGTGCTAGAGATCATCGAGCGGGGGCTTACAATGAGCAGTTCTTC.

The J gene is TRBJ2-1, the V gene TRBV24-1; 13 bases fit TRBD2. This CDR3 is built from 16 residues. Germline loops: CDR1 KGHDR, CDR2 SFDVKD. Unmatched junction bases numbered 7, after V lost 4 bases and J lost 8 bases. The CDR3 sequence: CATSDPGLAGVDEQFF. CDR3 DNA sequence: TGTGCCACCAGTGACCCTGGACTAGCGGGGGTCGATGAGCAGTTCTTC.

This clonotype was recorded a few times. The genes are TRBV12-3 or TRBV12-4 and TRBJ2-5, with D unresolved. CDR3 size: 11 residues. V lost 6 bases and J 5 bases, leaving 7 bases between the germline ends. The CDR3 nucleotides are TGTGCCAGCAGCTTGTCGGAGACCCAGTACTTC. Its translation is CASSLSETQYF.

The rearrangement links TRBV2 to TRBJ1-2, with D maybe TRBD1 (6 bases). There are 14 residues in the CDR3. Per germline, CDR1 SNHLY and CDR2 FYNNEI. With 1 base removed from V and 8 bases from J, the gap between germline ends came to 14 bases. DNA for the CDR3: TGTGCCAGCAGTGAAGACAGGGAGGTACGCGGCTACACCTTC. Translating it yields CASSEDREVRGYTF.

V and J are TRBV19 and TRBJ2-5, with D possibly being TRBD2 (5 bases). Trimming pared 1 base from V and 3 bases from J, leaving 15 bases between. The length of the CDR3 is 16 residues. Per germline, CDR1 LNHDA and CDR2 SQIVND (reference sequence). The CDR3 DNA follows: TGTGCCAGTAGTATAGCTGGCCCCCCGAGGGAAGAGACCCAGTACTTC. Translation: CASSIAGPPREETQYF.

This chain links TRBV4-3 with TRBJ1-4; 8 bases are shared with TRBD1. J lost 10 bases, V lost 0 bases, and 4 bases had no gene match. Looked up from germline, CDR1 is LGHNA and CDR2 is YSLEER. The CDR3 is 14 amino acids. The CDR3 DNA follows: TGCGCCAGCAGCCAAGATGGACAGGGAAGAAAACTGTTTTTT. As protein: CASSQDGQGRKLFF.

The rearrangement uses TRBV20-1 and TRBJ2-3, with D maybe TRBD1 (6 bases). This CDR3 has 12 amino acids. Germline assignment: CDR1 DFQATT and CDR2 SNEGSKA (reference sequence). Between the trimmed V and J ends, which lost 5 bases and 4 bases, there was a span of 10 bases. The CDR3 is CSARQAADTQYF. DNA for the CDR3: TGCAGTGCTCGACAGGCGGCAGATACGCAGTATTTT.

The CDR3 region has the DNA TGTGCCAGTAGTCAGGGGGACACTGAAGCTTTCTTT. Protein sequence: CASSQGDTEAFF. V is TRBV19 and J is TRBJ1-1, with 7 bases lining up with TRBD1. After removal of 5 bases from V and 3 bases from J, the junction contained 0 bases not matched to a gene. The CDR3 totals 12 residues. From germline, CDR1 is LNHDA and CDR2 SQIVND (reference sequence).

The chain couples TRBV11-2 to TRBJ2-2; no definite D call. Per the germline V gene, CDR1 is SGHAT and CDR2 is FQNNGV. Trimming took off 5 bases at V and 6 bases at J, with 7 bases between the two ends. CDR3 size: 12 residues. The CDR3 nucleotides read TGTGCCAGCAGCCCGTCCTCCGGGGAGCTGTTTTTT. Translating it yields CASSPSSGELFF.

The chain links TRBV14 to TRBJ1-1; D may be TRBD1 (6 bases). Germline-derived CDR1 and CDR2 are SGHDN and FVKESK. The CDR3 spans 15 residues. V was cut by 3 bases and J by 2 bases, with 13 bases left in between. The CDR3 DNA sequence: TGTGCCAGCAGCCAGCTTGGAGGGGGAAACACTGAAGCTTTCTTT. Translated, it gives CASSQLGGGNTEAFF.

J is TRBJ1-3 and V is TRBV10-3, with D possibly being TRBD1 (5 bases). Germline V lookup: CDR1 ENHRY, CDR2 SYGVKD. This CDR3 is 15 amino acids long. V was shortened by 7 bases and J by 2 bases, with 15 bases between the two germline ends. CDR3 residues: CAITGALATGNTIYF. The CDR3 DNA reads as TGTGCCATCACCGGGGCCCTTGCTACTGGAAACACCATATATTTT.

The table lists this clonotype with a count of one. The gene calls are TRBV3-1 and TRBJ1-1; 7 positions agree with TRBD1. V was clipped by 6 bases and J by 1 base; unmatched bases: 2. Germline lookup yields CDR1 LGHDT and CDR2 YNNKEL (reference sequence). The CDR3 extends over 13 amino acids. DNA of the CDR3: TGTGCCAGCAGAGGGACAGCGAACACTGAAGCTTTCTTT. Protein sequence: CASRGTANTEAFF. Full variable domain (rest looked up from reference TRBV3-1 and TRBJ1-1): DTAVSQTPKYLVTQMGNDKSIKCEQNLGHDTMYWYKQDSKKFLKIMFSYNNKELIINETVPNRFSPKSPDKAHLNLHINSLELGDSAVYFCASRGTANTEAFFGQGTRLTVV.

This sequence joins TRBV20-1 and TRBJ1-1; maybe TRBD1 (5 bases). This CDR3 comprises 12 residues. The V end lost 5 bases, the J end lost 10 bases, and 17 bases lay between the germline ends. Germline V CDR1 and CDR2: DFQATT, SNEGSKA (reference sequence). The CDR3 bases are TGCAGTGCTTCCCATGGGGGGGTGACAGCTTTCTTT. Translation gives CSASHGGVTAFF.

The chain recombines TRBV15 with TRBJ2-5; 8 nucleotides match TRBD2. This CDR3 contains 14 residues. Germline CDR1 reads LNHNV; CDR2 reads YYDKDF (reference sequence). J was trimmed by 4 bases and V by 8 bases; bases with no gene match: 9. In DNA, the CDR3 is TGTGCCACCCGAAACGGGGGGGGCCGAGAGACCCAGTACTTC. Translating gives CATRNGGGRETQYF.

The chain recombines TRBV10-3 with TRBJ2-7; possibly TRBD2 for D (6 bases). Germline CDR1 reads ENHRY; CDR2 reads SYGVKD. The CDR3 runs to 15 residues. V was clipped by 0 bases and J by 2 bases, with 11 bases between them. Written as DNA, the CDR3 is TGTGCCATCAGTGAGTCGGGAGGAGGCCCCTACGAGCAGTACTTC. Its translation is CAISESGGGPYEQYF.